The 18 T cell receptor beta chains below come from one sample, sequenced in a study of neoadjuvant anti-PD-1 for oral cavity cancer (dated by TCRdb to 2020 to 2022). In the paper's terms, the time point label means: before neoadjuvant nivolumab. Preparation of the library involved the immunoSEQ multiplex PCR assay. Here the immuneACCESS table is served through TCRdb, limited to in-frame sequences with V and J called. Missing clones are a known gap in these copies; in checked studies unresolved V genes cover under half, and the rest lacks a known reason. The sample includes 15,000 to 20,000 clones, with 55% to 75% observed a single time. The top ten constitute over 2.5% of the sample. This specimen consisted of PBMCs, obtained before nivolumab (anti-PD-1) treatment. All receptors come from a person between 40 and 85 years old with oral cavity squamous cell carcinoma.

V is TRBV7-3 and J is TRBJ1-1, with a weak D call TRBD1 (5 bases). Germline values: CDR1 SGHTA, CDR2 FQGTGA. Trimming shortened V by 5 bases and J by 7 bases, and 17 bases separated the two germline ends. The CDR3 totals 14 residues. For the CDR3, the DNA is TGTGCCAGCAGCCGTACCGCAGGGAGGGGTGAAGCTTTCTTT. Translation: CASSRTAGRGEAFF. Full variable domain (remainder filled in from reference TRBV7-3 and TRBJ1-1): GAGVSQTPSNKVTEKGKYVELRCDPISGHTALYWYRQSLGQGPEFLIYFQGTGAADDSGLPNDRFFAVRPEGSVSTLKIQRTERGDSAVYLCASSRTAGRGEAFFGQGTRLTVV.

This clone was seen more than once but under ten times. The chain has TRBV5-4 and TRBJ1-5; unclear D gene. CDR1 is SGHNT, CDR2 YYREEE, per germline (reference sequence). The length of the CDR3 is 13 residues. V shed 2 bases and J shed 4 bases, with 7 bases lying between them. The chain's CDR3 is CASSLEVNQPQHF. In DNA, the CDR3 is TGTGCCAGCAGCTTAGAGGTTAATCAGCCCCAGCATTTT.

The chain has TRBV6-6 and TRBJ2-3; possible D gene TRBD2, 5 bases. Germline CDR1 reads MNHNY; CDR2 reads SVGAGI (reference sequence). The CDR3 runs 14 residues. Trimming shortened V by 2 bases and J by 6 bases, and 12 bases separated the two germline ends. The CDR3 sequence: CASSYGGESDTQYF. In DNA, the CDR3 is TGTGCCAGCAGTTACGGTGGGGAGAGCGATACGCAGTATTTT.

The chain couples TRBV11-3 to TRBJ1-1; tentatively, D is TRBD1 (6 bases). Trimming removed 5 bases from V and 3 bases from J, with 13 bases in between. Germline assignment: CDR1 SGHNT and CDR2 YENEEA. The CDR3 runs 14 residues. This CDR3 reads CASSERGSDTEAFF. As DNA, the CDR3 is TGTGCCAGCAGCGAGAGGGGGTCGGACACTGAAGCTTTCTTT.

The chain carries TRBV5-4 and TRBJ2-1, with D perhaps matching TRBD2 (5 bases). Deletions cut 2 bases from V and 7 bases from J, with 16 bases between. The CDR3 length is 15 residues. Germline assignment: CDR1 SGHNT and CDR2 YYREEE (reference sequence). The CDR3 is CASSLGGAEGNEQFF. Written as DNA, the CDR3 is TGTGCCAGCAGCTTAGGAGGAGCGGAAGGGAATGAGCAGTTCTTC.

The chain recombines TRBV10-3 with TRBJ1-1; TRBD1 agrees at 8 bases. The CDR3 contains 15 residues. From germline, CDR1 is ENHRY and CDR2 SYGVKD. Trimming took 2 bases from V and 1 from J; bases not matched to a gene: 3. The CDR3 nucleotides read TGTGCCATCAGTGAGGACAGGGGACGGAACACTGAAGCTTTCTTT. It encodes CAISEDRGRNTEAFF.

This clone was observed a handful of times. V is TRBV25-1 and J is TRBJ1-1; 10 positions agree with TRBD1. CDR1 and CDR2 from the germline V gene are MGHDK and SYGVNS. The CDR3 runs to 13 residues. Trimming removed 5 bases from V and 10 bases from J; junction bases left unmatched: 7. CDR3 loop: CASSLDRGSLAFF. The CDR3 DNA reads TGTGCCAGCAGTTTGGACAGGGGGAGTTTAGCTTTCTTT.

The J gene is TRBJ2-1, the V gene TRBV30, with TRBD2 as a possible D gene (5 bases). The germline gives CDR1 GTSNPN, CDR2 SVGIG (reference sequence). The CDR3 extends over 11 amino acids. V lost 3 bases, J lost 11 bases, and 11 bases lay in between. CDR3 in DNA: TGTGCCTGGAGCCTTACGGGAAAGCAGTTCTTC. It is translated as CAWSLTGKQFF.

Remarks on this clone: Other nucleotide sequences in the sample specify the same CDR3. The V call is TRBV19, the J call TRBJ2-1; TRBD2 might be the D (6 bases). Germline V gives CDR1 LNHDA, CDR2 SQIVND (reference sequence). Trimming shortened V by 5 bases and J by 1 base, and 12 bases separated the two germline ends. The CDR3 consists of 15 residues. For the CDR3, the DNA is TGTGCCAGTAGTTTACCCGGGAGTTCCTACAATGAGCAGTTCTTC. Translation gives CASSLPGSSYNEQFF.

Only a few counts were recorded for this clone. The CDR3 region has the DNA TGCGCCAGCAGCCTTCCCCCGGGCCACTTTTTTTATGGCTACACCTTC. It specifies CASSLPPGHFFYGYTF. V is TRBV4-1 and J is TRBJ1-2; no definite D call. Trimming took 4 bases from V and 5 from J, leaving 20 bases between them. The germline CDR1 and CDR2 sequences are MGHRA and YSYEKL. The CDR3 has 16 amino acids.

This chain joins TRBV5-1 and TRBJ2-7; 8 bases are shared with TRBD1. Germline V gene sequence: CDR1 SGHRS, CDR2 YFSETQ. This CDR3 contains 16 residues. J gave up 4 bases and V 0 bases, and 9 bases lay outside the gene matches. The CDR3 DNA reads as TGCGCCAGCAGCTTGGCCCCGACAGGGGAGGCGTACGAGCAGTACTTC. Its protein product is CASSLAPTGEAYEQYF.

This chain links TRBV11-3 with TRBJ2-2; 7 positions match TRBD1. Germline V gives CDR1 SGHNT, CDR2 YENEEA. The CDR3 is 15 amino acids. The junction had 1 base not matched to a gene; V was cut back by 3 bases and J by 0 bases. CDR3 sequence (DNA): TGTGCCAGCAGCTTTGGGACAGCGAACACCGGGGAGCTGTTTTTT. Amino acids: CASSFGTANTGELFF.

This clone has more than one count but fewer than ten. V is TRBV10-1 and J is TRBJ2-1; no clear D. The germline V gene encodes CDR1 WNHNN and CDR2 SYGVQD (reference sequence). Deletions cut 2 bases from V and 1 base from J, with 12 bases between. This CDR3 has 16 residues. This CDR3 is CASSEIPRGSYNEQFF. The CDR3, as DNA: TGCGCCAGCAGTGAGATACCCAGAGGATCCTACAATGAGCAGTTCTTC.

The chain is built from TRBV11-2 and TRBJ1-5, with D tentatively TRBD1 (5 bases). V dropped 5 bases and J dropped 6 bases, with 11 bases sitting between them. CDR1 is SGHAT, CDR2 FQNNGV, per germline. The CDR3 spans 13 residues. CDR3 sequence (DNA): TGTGCCAGCAGCCGTGGGGGGGGTCAGCCCCAGCATTTT. Its translation: CASSRGGGQPQHF.

V gene TRBV9 combines with J gene TRBJ2-2; perhaps TRBD2 as D (6 bases). Germline values: CDR1 SGDLS, CDR2 YYNGEE. V was pared by 4 bases and J by 6 bases, with 16 bases between. The CDR3 sequence is 15 residues long. The CDR3: CASSLSSTGAGELFF. The CDR3 bases are TGTGCCAGCAGCCTCTCCTCGACGGGGGCCGGGGAGCTGTTTTTT. The variable domain in full, completed from reference TRBV9 and TRBJ2-2, reads DSGVTQTPKHLITATGQRVTLRCSPRSGDLSVYWYQQSLDQGLQFLIQYYNGEERAKGNILERFSAQQFPDLHSELNLSSLELGDSALYFCASSLSSTGAGELFFGEGSRLTVL.

The chain combines TRBV10-1 with TRBJ2-3; D remains unclear. Trimming took 3 bases from V and 7 from J, leaving 8 bases between them. Germline CDR1 WNHNN, CDR2 SYGVQD (reference sequence). This CDR3 contains 12 residues. In nucleotides, the CDR3 is TGCGCCAGCAGTGAAGTGGGGTATACGCAGTATTTT. Encoded protein: CASSEVGYTQYF.

This clone turned up a few times. Within the sample, other DNA sequences also encode this same CDR3. CDR3 protein: CASSLWGSSYEQYF. CDR3 nucleotides: TGTGCCAGCAGTTTATGGGGGAGCTCCTACGAGCAGTACTTC. The chain uses TRBV27 and TRBJ2-7; D possibly matches TRBD1 or TRBD2 (5 bases each). The CDR3 has 14 residues. The germline CDR1 and CDR2 sequences are MNHEY and SMNVEV (reference sequence). The V end was cut by 1 base, the J end by 0 bases, with 7 bases between.

This clone was observed a handful of times. This chain joins TRBV19 and TRBJ1-5; no clear D. This CDR3 has 15 residues. Germline V gives CDR1 LNHDA, CDR2 SQIVND (reference sequence). Between the trimmed V and J ends, which lost 4 bases and 1 base, there was a span of 11 bases. The CDR3 loop is CASSTRTGSNQPQHF. CDR3 DNA sequence: TGTGCCAGTAGTACGCGGACGGGAAGCAATCAGCCCCAGCATTTT.